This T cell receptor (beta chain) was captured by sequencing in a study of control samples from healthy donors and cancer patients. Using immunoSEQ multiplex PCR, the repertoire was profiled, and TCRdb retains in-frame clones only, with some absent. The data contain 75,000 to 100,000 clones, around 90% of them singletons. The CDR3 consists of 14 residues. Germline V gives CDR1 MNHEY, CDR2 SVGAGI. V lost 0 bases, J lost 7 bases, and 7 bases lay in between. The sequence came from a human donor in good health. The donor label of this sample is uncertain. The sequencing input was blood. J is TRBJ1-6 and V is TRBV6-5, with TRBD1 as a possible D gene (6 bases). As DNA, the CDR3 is TGTGCCAGCAGTTACTCGGGACAAAATTCACCCCTCCACTTT. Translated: CASSYSGQNSPLHF.